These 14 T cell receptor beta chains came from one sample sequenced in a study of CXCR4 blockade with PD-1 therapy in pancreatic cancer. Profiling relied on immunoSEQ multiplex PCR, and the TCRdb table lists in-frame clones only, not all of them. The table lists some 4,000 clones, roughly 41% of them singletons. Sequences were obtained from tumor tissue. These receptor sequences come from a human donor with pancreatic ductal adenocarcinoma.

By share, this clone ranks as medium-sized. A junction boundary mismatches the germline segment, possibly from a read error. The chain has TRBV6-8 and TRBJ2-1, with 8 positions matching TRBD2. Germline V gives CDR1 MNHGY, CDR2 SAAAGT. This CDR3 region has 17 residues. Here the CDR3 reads CASSDSSGGGPHNEQFF. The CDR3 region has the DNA TGTGCCAGCAGTGACTCGTCGGGCGGGGGGCCCCACAATGAGCAGTTCTTC.

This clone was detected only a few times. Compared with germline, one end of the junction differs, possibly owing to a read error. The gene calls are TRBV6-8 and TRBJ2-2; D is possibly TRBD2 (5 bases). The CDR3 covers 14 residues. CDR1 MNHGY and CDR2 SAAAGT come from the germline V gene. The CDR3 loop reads CAISGGAATGELFF. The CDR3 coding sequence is TGTGCCATCAGTGGAGGCGCGGCCACCGGGGAGCTGTTTTTT.

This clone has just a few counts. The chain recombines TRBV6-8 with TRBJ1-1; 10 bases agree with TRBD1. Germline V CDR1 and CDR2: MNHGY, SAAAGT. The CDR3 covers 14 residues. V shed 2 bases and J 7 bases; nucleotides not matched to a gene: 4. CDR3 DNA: TGTGCCAGCAGTTACGACAGGGGGCGAGGTGAAGCTTTCTTT. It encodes CASSYDRGRGEAFF.

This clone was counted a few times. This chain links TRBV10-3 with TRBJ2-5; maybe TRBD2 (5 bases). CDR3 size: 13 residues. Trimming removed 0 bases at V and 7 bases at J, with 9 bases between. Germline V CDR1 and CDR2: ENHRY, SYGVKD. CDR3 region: CAISESGGTTQYF. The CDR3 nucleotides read TGTGCCATCAGTGAGTCAGGAGGAACGACCCAGTACTTC.

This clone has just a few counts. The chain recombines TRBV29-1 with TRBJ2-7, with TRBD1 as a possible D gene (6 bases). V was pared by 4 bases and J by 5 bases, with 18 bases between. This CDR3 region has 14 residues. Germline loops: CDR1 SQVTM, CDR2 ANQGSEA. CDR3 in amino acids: CSVAWGQAGDEQYF. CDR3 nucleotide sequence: TGCAGCGTTGCATGGGGGCAGGCAGGAGACGAGCAGTACTTC.

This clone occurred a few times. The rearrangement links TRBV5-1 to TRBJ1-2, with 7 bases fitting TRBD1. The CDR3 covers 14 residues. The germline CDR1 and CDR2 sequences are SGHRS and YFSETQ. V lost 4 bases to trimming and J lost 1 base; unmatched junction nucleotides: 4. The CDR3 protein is CASSTGDSNYGYTF. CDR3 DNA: TGCGCCAGCAGCACTGGGGACAGTAACTATGGCTACACCTTC.

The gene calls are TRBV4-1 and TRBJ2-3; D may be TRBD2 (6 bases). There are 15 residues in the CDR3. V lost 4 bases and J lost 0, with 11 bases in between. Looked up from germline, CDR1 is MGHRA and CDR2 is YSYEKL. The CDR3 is CASSPSGTSTDTQYF. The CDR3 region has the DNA TGCGCCAGCAGCCCCTCCGGGACTAGCACAGATACGCAGTATTTT.

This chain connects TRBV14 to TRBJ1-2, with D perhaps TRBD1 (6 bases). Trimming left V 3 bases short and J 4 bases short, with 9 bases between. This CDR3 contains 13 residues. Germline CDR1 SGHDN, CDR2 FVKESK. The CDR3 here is CASSHPGAYGYTF. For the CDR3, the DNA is TGTGCCAGCAGCCATCCAGGGGCCTATGGCTACACCTTC.

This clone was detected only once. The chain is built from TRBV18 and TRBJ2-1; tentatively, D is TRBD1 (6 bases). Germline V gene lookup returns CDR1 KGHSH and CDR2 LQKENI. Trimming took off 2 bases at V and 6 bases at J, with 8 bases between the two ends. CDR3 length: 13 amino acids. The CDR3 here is CASSPLQGNEQFF. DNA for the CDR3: TGTGCCAGCTCACCATTACAGGGCAATGAGCAGTTCTTC.

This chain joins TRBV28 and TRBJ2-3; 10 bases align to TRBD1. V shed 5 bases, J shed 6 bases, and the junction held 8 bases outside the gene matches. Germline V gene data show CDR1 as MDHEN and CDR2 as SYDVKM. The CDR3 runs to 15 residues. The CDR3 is CASSPRTGGTDTQYF. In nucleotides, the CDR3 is TGTGCCAGCAGTCCGCGGACAGGGGGTACTGATACGCAGTATTTT. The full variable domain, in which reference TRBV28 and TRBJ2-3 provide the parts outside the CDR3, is DVKVTQSSRYLVKRTGEKVFLECVQDMDHENMFWYRQDPGLGLRLIYFSYDVKMKEKGDIPEGYSVSREKKERFSLILESASTNQTSMYLCASSPRTGGTDTQYFGPGTRLTVL.

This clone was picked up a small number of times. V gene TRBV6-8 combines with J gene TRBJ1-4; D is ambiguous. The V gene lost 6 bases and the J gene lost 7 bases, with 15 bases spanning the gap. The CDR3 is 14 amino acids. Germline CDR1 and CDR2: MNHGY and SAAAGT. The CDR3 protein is CASSLTRNGEKLFF. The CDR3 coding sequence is TGTGCCAGCAGCCTTACCCGGAACGGTGAAAAACTGTTTTTT.

This CDR3 is CASSIWGGEQFF. The DNA for the CDR3 is TGTGCCAGTAGTATTTGGGGTGGAGAGCAGTTCTTC. The chain recombines TRBV19 with TRBJ2-1, with no clear D. Germline CDR1 reads LNHDA; CDR2 reads SQIVND (reference sequence). Trimming removed 3 bases from V and 10 bases from J, with 10 bases in between. This CDR3 spans 12 amino acids.

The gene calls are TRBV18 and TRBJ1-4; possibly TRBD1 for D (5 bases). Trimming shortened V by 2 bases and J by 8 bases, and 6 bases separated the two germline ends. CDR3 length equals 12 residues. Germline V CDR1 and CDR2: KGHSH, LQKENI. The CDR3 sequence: CASSPAGEKLFF. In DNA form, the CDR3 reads TGTGCCAGCTCACCAGCAGGGGAAAAACTGTTTTTT.

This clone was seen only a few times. The CDR3 DNA reads as TGTGCCAGTAGTTATGGACAGGGGGCCTCCTACGAGCAGTACTTC. Amino acids: CASSYGQGASYEQYF. The chain joins TRBV19 to TRBJ2-7, with 11 nucleotides matching TRBD1. Per germline, CDR1 LNHDA and CDR2 SQIVND (reference sequence). The CDR3 consists of 15 residues. After removal of 5 bases from V and 0 bases from J, the junction contained 3 bases not matched to a gene.